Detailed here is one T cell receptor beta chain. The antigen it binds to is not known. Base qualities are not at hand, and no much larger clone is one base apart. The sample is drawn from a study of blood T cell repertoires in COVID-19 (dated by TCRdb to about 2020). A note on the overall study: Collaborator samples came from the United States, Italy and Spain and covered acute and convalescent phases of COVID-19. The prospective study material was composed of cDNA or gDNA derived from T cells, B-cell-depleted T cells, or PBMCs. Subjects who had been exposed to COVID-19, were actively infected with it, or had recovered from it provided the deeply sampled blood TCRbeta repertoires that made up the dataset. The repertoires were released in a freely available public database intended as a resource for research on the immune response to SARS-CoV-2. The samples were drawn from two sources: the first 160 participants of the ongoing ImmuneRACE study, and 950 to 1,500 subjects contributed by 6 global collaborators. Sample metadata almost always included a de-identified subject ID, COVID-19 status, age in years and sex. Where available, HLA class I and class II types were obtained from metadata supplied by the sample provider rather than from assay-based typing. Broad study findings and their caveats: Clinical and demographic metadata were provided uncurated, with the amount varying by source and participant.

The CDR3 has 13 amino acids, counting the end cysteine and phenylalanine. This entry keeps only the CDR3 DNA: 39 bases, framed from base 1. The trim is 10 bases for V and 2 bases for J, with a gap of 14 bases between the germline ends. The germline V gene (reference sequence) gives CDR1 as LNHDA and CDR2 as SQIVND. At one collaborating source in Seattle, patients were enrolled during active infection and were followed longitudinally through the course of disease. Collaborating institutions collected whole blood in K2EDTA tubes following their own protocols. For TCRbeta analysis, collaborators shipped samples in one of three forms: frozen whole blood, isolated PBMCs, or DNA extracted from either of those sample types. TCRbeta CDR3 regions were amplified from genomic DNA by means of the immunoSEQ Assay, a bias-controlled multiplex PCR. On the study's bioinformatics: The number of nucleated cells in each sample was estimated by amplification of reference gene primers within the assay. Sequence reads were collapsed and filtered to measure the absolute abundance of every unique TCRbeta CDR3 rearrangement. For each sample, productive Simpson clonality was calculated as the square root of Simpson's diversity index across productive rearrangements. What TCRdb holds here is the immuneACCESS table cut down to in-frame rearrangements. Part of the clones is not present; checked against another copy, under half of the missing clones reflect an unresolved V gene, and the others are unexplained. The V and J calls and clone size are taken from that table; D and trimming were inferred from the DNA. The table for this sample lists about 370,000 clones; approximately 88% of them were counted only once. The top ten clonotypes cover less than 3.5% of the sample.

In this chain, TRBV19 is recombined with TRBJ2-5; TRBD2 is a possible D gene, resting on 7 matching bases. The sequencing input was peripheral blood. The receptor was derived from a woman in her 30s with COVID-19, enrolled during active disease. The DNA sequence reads TGTGCCACCTCCGAGGGGGGGCAAGAGACCCAGTACTTC. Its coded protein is CATSEGGQETQYF.